The clone carrying this T cell receptor (beta chain) was counted between two and nine times. Its antigen is as yet unknown. This sample stems from a study of OX40 agonist ivuxolimab in advanced cancers. In the study overall: Patients were given ivuxolimab, an antibody that agonizes OX40 (CD134). Whole-study findings and limits: At 0.1 to 3.0 mg/kg and by week 6, clonal expansion occurred in CD4+ and CD8+ blood T cells.

The length of the CDR3 is 14 residues. V lost 5 bases, J lost 7 bases, and 14 bases lay in between. Germline V gene sequence: CDR1 SGHAT, CDR2 FQNNGV. Measured with immunoSEQ multiplex PCR; TCRdb has only the in-frame clones, and not every one. Among tens of thousands of clones, roughly 80% were seen once, and the ten largest hold over 0.7%. This chain uses TRBV11-2 with TRBJ2-2; D is perhaps TRBD1 or TRBD2 (5 bases each). Here the sequenced sample was CD4+ or CD8+ T cells sorted from blood, taken in a trial of the OX40 agonist ivuxolimab. This receptor was identified in an adult with an advanced solid tumor such as melanoma, head and neck, liver or kidney cancer. The CDR3 DNA is TGTGCCAGCAGCCCGCGAGGGGCGAGCGGGGAGCTGTTTTTT. Translated: CASSPRGASGELFF.